The rows below give T cell receptor beta chains drawn from one sample of a study of blood T cell repertoires in COVID-19. The data were produced by immunoSEQ multiplex PCR, yet TCRdb's version contains in-frame clones alone and is incomplete. The table lists some 130,000 clones, more than 80% of them singletons. Sequencing was done on a sample of peripheral blood. These receptors came from a human donor in a cohort sampled during active COVID-19. The CDR3 runs from the conserved cysteine through the conserved F or W. The D gene is left open where the match is weak. Part of the rows lack a size; the others show once, few, many or a class for expanded clones.

j_call	clone_size	d_call	v_call	cdr3_length	cdr3_aa	cdr3_nt
TRBJ2-5	.	.	TRBV11-2	17	CASSLSDGGKGRETQYF	TGTGCCAGCAGCTTAAGCGATGGAGGGAAGGGTCGGGAGACCCAGTACTTC
TRBJ2-2	.	TRBD2	TRBV5-1	18	CASSSGLAGGPVTGELFF	TGCGCCAGCAGCTCGGGACTAGCGGGGGGGCCGGTCACCGGGGAGCTGTTTTTT
TRBJ2-7	.	TRBD2	TRBV19	15	CASRGGTSGTYEQYF	TGTGCCAGTAGAGGCGGGACTAGCGGGACCTACGAGCAGTACTTC
TRBJ2-3	.	.	TRBV7-6	15	CASSLQADGTDTQYF	TGTGCCAGCAGCTTACAGGCCGACGGCACAGATACGCAGTATTTT
TRBJ2-7	.	TRBD1	TRBV6-5	13	CASSGQGPSFKYF	TGTGCCAGCAGCGGACAGGGCCCGAGTTTCAAGTACTTC
TRBJ1-1	.	.	TRBV7-2	12	CASSQRRTEAFF	TGTGCCAGCAGCCAAAGGCGGACTGAAGCTTTCTTT
TRBJ2-3	.	TRBD1	TRBV6-6	16	CASSLPGTGNTDTQYF	TGTGCCAGCAGTTTACCCGGGACAGGAAACACAGATACGCAGTATTTT
TRBJ1-2	.	.	TRBV7-2	12	CASSPPREDYTF	TGTGCCAGCAGCCCCCCGCGGGAGGACTACACCTTC
TRBJ1-1	once	.	TRBV6-6	13	CASLKGSNTEAFF	TGTGCCAGCCTAAAGGGGTCGAACACTGAAGCTTTCTTT
TRBJ2-7	.	TRBD2	TRBV6-5	14	CASSISGGAYEQYF	TGTGCCAGCAGTATTTCCGGGGGGGCTTACGAGCAGTACTTC
TRBJ1-5	.	.	TRBV4-1	18	CASSQDLRIGESNQPQHF	TGCGCCAGCAGCCAAGATTTACGGATTGGGGAGAGCAATCAGCCCCAGCATTTT
TRBJ2-2	.	TRBD1	TRBV19	16	CASSIMLGTGTGELFF	TGTGCCAGTAGTATAATGTTGGGGACAGGGACCGGGGAGCTGTTTTTT
TRBJ1-3	.	.	TRBV7-9	16	CASSLDRLESGNTIYF	TGTGCCAGCAGCTTAGATCGTTTGGAGTCTGGAAACACCATATATTTT
TRBJ1-1	once	.	TRBV21-1	16	CASSNIGQDKNTEAFF	TGTGCCAGCAGCAACATCGGACAGGACAAGAACACTGAAGCTTTCTTT
TRBJ2-5	.	.	TRBV5-1	17	CASSWGLLTETKETQYF	TGCGCCAGCAGCTGGGGGCTGTTGACAGAGACTAAAGAGACCCAGTACTTC
TRBJ2-5	.	TRBD1	TRBV25-1	16	CASSERINRGLLGQYF	TGTGCCAGCAGTGAACGTATAAATAGGGGGCTCCTGGGTCAGTACTTC
TRBJ2-5	.	.	TRBV7-2	14	CASSPGLPGETQYF	TGTGCCAGCAGCCCTGGACTACCGGGGGAGACCCAGTACTTC
TRBJ1-4	.	.	TRBV11-2	16	CASSLDQGSGSEKLFF	TGTGCCAGCAGCTTAGATCAAGGGTCGGGGAGTGAAAAACTGTTTTTT
TRBJ2-5	.	.	TRBV11-3	15	CASSLEGLTEETQYF	TGTGCCAGCAGCTTGGAGGGACTGACCGAGGAGACCCAGTACTTC